The next 25 T cell receptor beta chains were all read from a single sample in a study of cytomegalovirus exposure and HLA in healthy donors. Generated by immunoSEQ multiplex PCR, the TCRdb table keeps only in-frame clones and is missing some. The data show 160,000 or so clones, about 86% seen once. Input material: PBMCs. The receptors derive from a woman under 40 in good health and CMV-seronegative.

The chain is built from TRBV6-5 and TRBJ1-2; TRBD1 agrees at 7 bases. Germline V CDR1 and CDR2: MNHEY, SVGAGI. V gave up 5 bases and J gave up 8 bases; unmatched junction bases: 8. The CDR3 consists of 13 residues. The CDR3 spells CASSRRQGGGYTF. The CDR3 bases are TGTGCCAGCAGTCGGAGACAGGGTGGGGGCTACACCTTC.

This chain links TRBV5-1 with TRBJ1-5; D is undetermined. This CDR3 comprises 13 residues. The V end lost 4 bases, the J end lost 4 bases, and 9 bases lay between the germline ends. Germline V gene sequence: CDR1 SGHRS, CDR2 YFSETQ. CDR3 sequence reads: CASSPGSNQPQHF. DNA for the CDR3: TGCGCCAGCAGCCCGGGATCAAATCAGCCCCAGCATTTT.

This sequence joins TRBV10-1 and TRBJ2-1, with D maybe TRBD2 (7 bases). The CDR3 sequence is 14 residues long. Germline V gives CDR1 WNHNN, CDR2 SYGVQD (reference sequence). The ends were cut back, 4 bases at V and 5 bases at J, with 12 bases in the middle. The CDR3, as DNA: TGCGCCAGCAGTGTGGGGGGGCCCAACAATGAGCAGTTCTTC. Amino acid sequence: CASSVGGPNNEQFF.

The chain links TRBV18 to TRBJ1-2, with TRBD1 matching over 9 bases. Trimming at V came to 4 bases and at J to 4 bases, leaving 7 bases not matched to a gene. This CDR3 has 15 amino acids. In germline, CDR1 is KGHSH, CDR2 LQKENI. The CDR3 region is CASSRGTGTGYGYTF. As DNA, the CDR3 is TGTGCCAGCTCACGAGGGACAGGGACAGGCTATGGCTACACCTTC.

CDR3 protein: CASSIRGFTLDLLYNEQFF. The CDR3 coding sequence is TGTGCCAGTAGTATCCGGGGGTTCACGCTCGACCTTCTCTACAATGAGCAGTTCTTC. The V call is TRBV19, the J call TRBJ2-1, with TRBD2 as a possible D gene (6 bases). Trimming cost V 3 bases and J 3 bases, with 24 bases left between them. CDR3 size: 19 residues. Germline V gene lookup returns CDR1 LNHDA and CDR2 SQIVND (reference sequence). Based on the CDR3 plus reference TRBV19 and TRBJ2-1, the full variable domain is DGGITQSPKYLFRKEGQNVTLSCEQNLNHDAMYWYRQDPGQGLRLIYYSQIVNDFQKGDIAEGYSVSREKKESFPLTVTSAQKNPTAFYLCASSIRGFTLDLLYNEQFFGPGTRLTVL.

The chain links TRBV4-2 to TRBJ2-7; unclear D gene. V was shortened by 3 bases and J by 2 bases, with 8 bases between the two germline ends. Per germline, CDR1 LGHNA and CDR2 YNFKEQ. This CDR3 spans 13 amino acids. This CDR3 is CASSQSVTYEQYF. The CDR3 DNA follows: TGTGCCAGCAGCCAGTCGGTTACCTACGAGCAGTACTTC.

This clone turned up a few times. At one end the junction does not follow the germline gene, possibly because of a read error. V and J are TRBV5-4 and TRBJ2-7; possible D gene TRBD2, 6 bases. The length of the CDR3 is 12 residues. Germline CDR1 and CDR2: SGHNT and YYREEE (reference sequence). The CDR3 protein is CASSLSRGLEIF. In DNA form, the CDR3 reads TGTGCCAGCAGCTTGTCACGGGGGTTAGAAATATTC.

The genes are TRBV19 and TRBJ2-5; a possible D gene is TRBD1 (5 bases). The germline CDR1 and CDR2 sequences are LNHDA and SQIVND (reference sequence). The CDR3 contains 15 residues. V was cut by 1 base and J by 6 bases, with 15 bases left in between. The CDR3, as DNA: TGTGCCAGTAGTATAGGAGGCGGCGACAGACAGACCCAGTACTTC. Translation: CASSIGGGDRQTQYF. Complete variable domain (other parts from reference TRBV19 and TRBJ2-5): DGGITQSPKYLFRKEGQNVTLSCEQNLNHDAMYWYRQDPGQGLRLIYYSQIVNDFQKGDIAEGYSVSREKKESFPLTVTSAQKNPTAFYLCASSIGGGDRQTQYFGPGTRLLVL.

The chain joins TRBV6-1 to TRBJ2-2; 8 nucleotides agree with TRBD2. The CDR3 is 16 residues long. Looked up from germline, CDR1 is MNHNS and CDR2 is SASEGT. Losses at the gene ends were 4 bases for V and 8 bases for J; bases not matched to a gene: 12. The chain's CDR3 is CASSAGGAPQSGELFF. In DNA form, the CDR3 reads TGTGCCAGCAGTGCCGGGGGGGCCCCTCAGTCGGGGGAGCTGTTTTTT.

The chain couples TRBV19 to TRBJ2-5; tentatively, D is TRBD2 (5 bases). The germline V gene encodes CDR1 LNHDA and CDR2 SQIVND (reference sequence). Between the trimmed V and J ends, which lost 5 bases and 1 base, there was a span of 17 bases. There are 16 residues in the CDR3. In nucleotides, the CDR3 is TGTGCCAGTAGTCATGGAGGAAGGGCTTTCCAAGAGACCCAGTACTTC. It is translated as CASSHGGRAFQETQYF.

The chain links TRBV5-1 to TRBJ2-7; 7 nucleotides align to TRBD1. J was trimmed by 2 bases and V by 4 bases; bases with no gene match: 6. CDR3 length: 14 amino acids. Germline-derived CDR1 and CDR2 are SGHRS and YFSETQ. The CDR3 DNA is TGCGCCAGCAGCGTAGGACAGGAACCCTACGAGCAGTACTTC. Protein sequence: CASSVGQEPYEQYF.

J is TRBJ2-2 and V is TRBV25-1, with TRBD1 identical over 10 bases. V dropped 6 bases and J dropped 3; count of bases not matched to a gene: 7. The CDR3 contains 16 residues. Germline values: CDR1 MGHDK, CDR2 SYGVNS. The CDR3 nucleotides read TGTGCCAGCAGAGGTGGGACAGGGGATTACACCGGGGAGCTGTTTTTT. Protein: CASRGGTGDYTGELFF.

The rearrangement links TRBV20-1 to TRBJ2-3, with a tentative D call TRBD1 (6 bases). This CDR3 spans 11 amino acids. Germline V gene sequence: CDR1 DFQATT, CDR2 SNEGSKA (reference sequence). Between the trimmed V and J ends, which lost 6 bases and 6 bases, there was a span of 10 bases. DNA for the CDR3: TGCAGTGCCTGGGACACGGATACGCAGTATTTT. Amino acid sequence: CSAWDTDTQYF.

J is TRBJ1-1 and V is TRBV4-1, with D possibly matching TRBD1 (6 bases). Trimming removed 3 bases from V and 1 base from J, with 12 bases in between. The CDR3 runs to 15 residues. Germline V gives CDR1 MGHRA, CDR2 YSYEKL. Here the CDR3 reads CASSHQPDRNTEAFF. CDR3 nucleotides: TGCGCCAGCAGCCACCAACCGGACAGGAACACTGAAGCTTTCTTT.

This chain links TRBV6-1 with TRBJ2-7; D remains unclear. The V gene's germline CDR1 is MNHNS and CDR2 SASEGT. The CDR3 is made up of 14 amino acids. Trimming removed 1 base from V and 3 bases from J, with 10 bases in between. The CDR3 is CASSEGGVGYEQYF. The CDR3 coding sequence is TGTGCCAGCAGTGAAGGCGGCGTGGGCTACGAGCAGTACTTC.

The chain carries TRBV15 and TRBJ2-1; D is possibly TRBD2 (5 bases). The CDR3 covers 15 residues. From germline, CDR1 is LNHNV and CDR2 YYDKDF (reference sequence). Trimming cost V 4 bases and J 2 bases, with 12 bases left between them. CDR3 nucleotides: TGTGCCACCAGCATGAAAGGAGGAGCCTACAATGAGCAGTTCTTC. Its protein is CATSMKGGAYNEQFF.

The V call is TRBV15, the J call TRBJ2-2, with 7 bases aligning to TRBD2. This CDR3 has 15 residues. Germline CDR1 LNHNV, CDR2 YYDKDF (reference sequence). J lost 2 bases, V lost 8 bases, and 8 bases had no gene match. The CDR3 is CATHWGGVNTGELFF. The CDR3, as DNA: TGTGCCACCCACTGGGGGGGGGTTAACACCGGGGAGCTGTTTTTT.

The chain joins TRBV7-2 to TRBJ2-3; maybe TRBD1 (6 bases). The germline V gene has CDR1 SGHTA and CDR2 FQGNSA. The CDR3 extends over 13 amino acids. Between the trimmed V and J ends, which lost 6 bases and 3 bases, there was a span of 10 bases. The CDR3 loop is CASRTQGTDTQYF. As DNA, the CDR3 is TGTGCCAGCAGGACACAGGGAACAGATACGCAGTATTTT.

In its sample, this clone was seen a few times. Other DNA sequences in the same sample also yield this CDR3. This CDR3 reads CASSPPGGEQYF. The CDR3 DNA is TGCGCCAGCAGTCCCCCAGGGGGCGAGCAGTACTTC. The chain employs TRBV4-1 and TRBJ2-7; TRBD1 matches at 7 bases. Germline assignment: CDR1 MGHRA and CDR2 YSYEKL. V shed 6 bases, J shed 6 bases, and the junction held 5 bases outside the gene matches. The CDR3 runs to 12 residues.

The chain combines TRBV16 with TRBJ1-6, with D possibly TRBD1 on 5 matching bases. Trimming stripped 5 bases from V and 10 bases from J, with 15 bases between. The CDR3 is 14 residues long. Germline loops: CDR1 KGHSY, CDR2 FQNENV. The CDR3 loop reads CASSARGAGSPLHF. CDR3 coding DNA: TGTGCCAGCAGCGCTAGGGGTGCAGGGTCACCCCTCCACTTT.

The chain carries TRBV27 and TRBJ2-7, with 9 bases that match TRBD2. This CDR3 is built from 15 residues. Germline V CDR1 and CDR2: MNHEY, SMNVEV (reference sequence). Trimming at V came to 2 bases and at J to 7 bases, leaving 9 bases not matched to a gene. CDR3 nucleotide sequence: TGTGCCAGCAGTTTAACTAGCGGGCCCCGGGGGGAGCAGTACTTC. It encodes CASSLTSGPRGEQYF.

The rearrangement links TRBV4-3 to TRBJ1-2; D is unclear. The CDR3 totals 14 residues. Germline-derived CDR1 and CDR2 are LGHNA and YSLEER. V was clipped by 1 base and J by 4 bases, with 10 bases between them. Here the CDR3 DNA reads TGCGCCAGCAGCCAAGTTATCGGGAGCTATGGCTACACCTTC. It is translated as CASSQVIGSYGYTF.

This chain links TRBV29-1 with TRBJ2-2; D is ambiguous. This CDR3 has 14 amino acids. V was trimmed by 4 bases and J by 0 bases, leaving 9 bases between them. CDR1 is SQVTM, CDR2 ANQGSEA, per germline. The CDR3 is CSVADSANTGELFF. In DNA, the CDR3 is TGCAGCGTTGCTGACTCCGCGAACACCGGGGAGCTGTTTTTT.

V is TRBV18 and J is TRBJ1-5; TRBD1 might be the D (5 bases). This CDR3 spans 14 amino acids. Trimming took 3 bases from V and 6 from J, leaving 12 bases between them. Germline lookup yields CDR1 KGHSH and CDR2 LQKENI. The CDR3 here is CASSPSGGSQPQHF. The CDR3 region has the DNA TGTGCCAGCTCACCCTCCGGGGGGAGTCAGCCCCAGCATTTT.

The genes are TRBV11-2 and TRBJ2-7; D gene uncertain. The CDR3 runs to 13 residues. Germline CDR1 and CDR2: SGHAT and FQNNGV. V was clipped by 1 base and J by 5 bases, with 9 bases between them. CDR3 sequence: CASSLAYRDEQYF. The CDR3 DNA reads as TGTGCCAGCAGCTTAGCATATCGCGACGAGCAGTACTTC.